This T cell receptor beta chain was identified in a study of blood T cell repertoires in COVID-19. The wider study: Samples of COVID-19 (acute and convalescent) were obtained from the United States, Italy and Spain.

The germline V and J ends were trimmed by 3 bases and 7 bases, with 7 bases remaining between them. The length of the CDR3 is 12 residues. Germline assignment: CDR1 SGHTA and CDR2 FQGTGA. Original processing notes: Estimation of nucleated cell counts relied on the amplification of reference gene primers. Only in-frame clones appear in the TCRdb table, and some are missing; sequencing was by immunoSEQ multiplex PCR. The D gene and trimming were derived from the DNA, and the V and J assignments and clone size from that table. The sample consists of about 150,000 clones, around 83% of them appearing once. Enrollment of patients from Seattle took place during active infection, with longitudinal follow-up.

The V call is TRBV7-3, the J call TRBJ2-1; D is unresolved. The sequenced material came from peripheral blood. The origin of this receptor is a woman aged 60-75 years with COVID-19, enrolled during active disease. The CDR3 loop reads CASSFGLNEQFF. DNA of the CDR3: TGTGCCAGCAGCTTTGGGCTAAATGAGCAGTTCTTC.